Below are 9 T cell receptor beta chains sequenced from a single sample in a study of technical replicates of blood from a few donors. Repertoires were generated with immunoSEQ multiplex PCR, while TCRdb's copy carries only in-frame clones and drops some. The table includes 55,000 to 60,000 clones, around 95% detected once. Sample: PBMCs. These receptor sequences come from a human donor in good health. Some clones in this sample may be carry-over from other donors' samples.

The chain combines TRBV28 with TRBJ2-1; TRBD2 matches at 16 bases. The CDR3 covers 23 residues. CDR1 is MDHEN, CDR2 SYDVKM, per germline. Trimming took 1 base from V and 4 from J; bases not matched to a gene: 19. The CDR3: CASSLYGLVPGLAGGRLYNEQFF. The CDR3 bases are TGTGCCAGCAGTTTATATGGTCTCGTCCCGGGACTAGCGGGAGGGCGGCTATACAATGAGCAGTTCTTC.

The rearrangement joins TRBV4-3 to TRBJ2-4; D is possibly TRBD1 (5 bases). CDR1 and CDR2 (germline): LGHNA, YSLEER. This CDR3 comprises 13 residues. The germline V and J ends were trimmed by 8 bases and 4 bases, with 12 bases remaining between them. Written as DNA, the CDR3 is TGCGCCAGCTCCAGCGACAGAAAAAACATTCAGTACTTC. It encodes CASSSDRKNIQYF.

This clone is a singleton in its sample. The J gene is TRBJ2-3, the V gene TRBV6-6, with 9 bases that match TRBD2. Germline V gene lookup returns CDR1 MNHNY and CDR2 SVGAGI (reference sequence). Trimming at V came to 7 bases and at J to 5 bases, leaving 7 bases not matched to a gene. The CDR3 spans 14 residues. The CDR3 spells CASNVAGARDTQYF. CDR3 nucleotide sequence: TGTGCCAGCAACGTAGCGGGAGCTAGAGATACGCAGTATTTT.

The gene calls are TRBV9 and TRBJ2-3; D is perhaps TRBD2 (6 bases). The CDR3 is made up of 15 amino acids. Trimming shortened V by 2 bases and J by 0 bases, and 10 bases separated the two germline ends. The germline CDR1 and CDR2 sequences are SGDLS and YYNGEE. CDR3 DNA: TGTGCCAGCAGCGTTAGCGGTCCTAGCACAGATACGCAGTATTTT. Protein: CASSVSGPSTDTQYF.

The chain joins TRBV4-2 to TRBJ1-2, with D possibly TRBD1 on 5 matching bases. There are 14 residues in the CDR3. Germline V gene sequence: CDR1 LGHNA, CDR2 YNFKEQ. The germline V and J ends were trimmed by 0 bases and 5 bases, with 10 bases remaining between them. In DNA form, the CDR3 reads TGTGCCAGCAGCCAAGAAGACAGCAATTATGGCTACACCTTC. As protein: CASSQEDSNYGYTF.

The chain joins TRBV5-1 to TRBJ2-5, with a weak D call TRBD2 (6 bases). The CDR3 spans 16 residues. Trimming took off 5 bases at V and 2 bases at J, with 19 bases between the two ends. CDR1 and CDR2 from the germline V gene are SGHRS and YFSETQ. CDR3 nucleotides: TGCGCCAGCAGGACGGGCGGGGCTATAGTTCAAGAGACCCAGTACTTC. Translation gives CASRTGGAIVQETQYF.

The CDR3 sequence: CASSLRQEPYEQYF. As DNA, the CDR3 is TGTGCCAGCAGCCTGCGACAGGAGCCCTACGAGCAGTACTTC. The J gene is TRBJ2-7, the V gene TRBV5-5; D may be TRBD1 (6 bases). The CDR3 runs 14 residues. CDR1 and CDR2 (germline): SGHKS, YYEKEE (reference sequence). Trimming pared 4 bases from V and 2 bases from J, leaving 13 bases between.

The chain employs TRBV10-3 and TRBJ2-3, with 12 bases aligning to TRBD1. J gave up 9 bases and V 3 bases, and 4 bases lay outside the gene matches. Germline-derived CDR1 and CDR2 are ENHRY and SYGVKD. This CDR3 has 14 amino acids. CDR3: CAISDGTGGGTQYF. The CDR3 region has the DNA TGTGCCATCAGTGATGGGACAGGGGGCGGGACGCAGTATTTT.

DNA of the CDR3: TGCGCCAGCAGCCAAGGACAGGGGGGAGAGACCCAGTACTTC. Translation: CASSQGQGGETQYF. The chain combines TRBV4-1 with TRBJ2-5; 9 bases map to TRBD1. The germline V gene encodes CDR1 MGHRA and CDR2 YSYEKL. The CDR3 sequence is 14 residues long. V lost 1 base to trimming and J lost 4 bases; unmatched junction nucleotides: 1.